This T cell receptor beta chain was sequenced for a study of neurological immune-mediated disorders (dated by TCRdb to the late 2010s). Context from the whole study: Of the approximately 34 multiple sclerosis patients, around 31 had relapsing-remitting MS and 3 had secondary progressive MS. The cohort included about 70 subjects: some 14 with HAM/TSP, about 34 with multiple sclerosis, and roughly 20 healthy controls. The approximately 100 TCR-beta libraries included longitudinal samples, technical triplicates and paired sorted CD4+ and CD8+ T-cell subsets alongside PBMC samples. Peripheral blood TCR-beta repertoires from patients with HTLV-I-associated myelopathy (HAM/TSP), patients with multiple sclerosis, and healthy controls were compared in the study using UMI-based sequencing.

From the cysteine up to the phenylalanine, the CDR3 has a length of 14 residues. Of all the DNA, just the CDR3 is kept, 42 bases in frame from base 1. CDR1 and CDR2, per the germline V gene (reference sequence), are LNHNV and YYDKDF. Trimming takes 3 bases from V and 5 bases from J, and the germline ends sit 13 bases apart. Many counts were recorded for this clonotype. Its antigen remains undetermined. Per-nucleotide qualities are absent, and no much larger clonotype sits a single base away. Unsorted PBMC libraries were generated from 2 million PBMCs stored in RNAlater at -80 °C until RNA extraction. The multiple sclerosis patients were enrolled in a US clinical protocol that used magnetic resonance imaging to evaluate disease progression. Peripheral blood was subjected to Ficoll-Hypaque density gradient centrifugation to isolate PBMCs, which were then cryopreserved in liquid nitrogen. Study-wide conclusions, independent of this receptor: In phylogenetic analysis, the repertoires of 18 of 34 MS patients grouped into a cluster of related CDR3 sequences, which suggests a possible signature at the repertoire level. The highest TCR clonal expansion was observed in HAM/TSP patients, whereas the lowest was observed in MS patients, even when compared with healthy controls. No identical CDR3 amino acid sequences were shared among expanded clones across subjects, suggesting private TCR-beta repertoires in all groups. The MS cluster showed no association with clinical or MRI features, and the authors stated that larger cohorts are needed.

cDNA was synthesized by template-switch 5'RACE using a primer with a 10-nucleotide random unique molecular identifier that tagged each TCR transcript. Every sequencing run yielded over 190 million TCR-beta sequences covering 15-18 subjects. The RNeasy kit was used for extraction of total RNA. The KAPA Real-time Library Amplification kit was used to amplify TCR-beta VDJ regions with primers for the TCR constant region and the 5'RACE anchor. A first PCR added sample indexes and Illumina adaptors, after which a second PCR increased the library yield. After Ampure bead purification, the roughly 650 bp TCR product was size-selected on a 2% E-gel SizeSelection system. Before pooling, library quality was assessed on a Bioanalyzer, concentration was determined with Qubit, and library quantification was performed with the Kapa Library Quantification kit. Libraries were sequenced paired-end 2 x 150 bp on an Illumina HiSeq 2500. To increase sequence diversity, about 25-31% phiX was spiked into each library pool. Regarding the original processing steps: Quality-filtered reads were processed with the UMI-based MiGEC pipeline, and over 90% of raw TCR sequences were removed by the MiGEC pipeline during error correction. IMGT germline references were used for alignment of VDJ genes, and clonotypes were defined by a unique CDR3 amino acid sequence together with V-J genes. Clonal expansion, Shannon diversity and CDR3 relatedness were evaluated with VDJtools (CalcPairwiseDistances, ClusterSamples), while phylogenetic trees were built in CLCbio workbench. Expanded clones were defined as having at least 8 unique UMIs, based on coefficient-of-variation modelling across technical triplicates. The public sequencing data were trimmed at Q25 with fastp and processed into clonotypes with MiXCR by TCRdb, which kept only in-frame beta chains. Duplicate CDR3 protein sequences are folded into a single record with the most common DNA and genes. The V and J calls shown here were made by TCRdb, not taken from the authors' results. This sample is represented by around 46,000 distinct CDR3 sequences; around 4.3% of them were singletons. The ten largest clones represent under 6.5% of the sample.

The clonotype comes from a woman aged 55-69 years with multiple sclerosis. The chain links TRBV15 with TRBJ2-5; no D gene is confidently identified. The material sequenced was PBMCs. The nucleotide sequence is TGTGCCACCAGCAGGGGAAGGATTCGGGAGACCCAGTACTTC. This yields the protein CATSRGRIRETQYF.